These T cell receptor beta chains were read from a single sample in a study. In TCRdb, the 5' RACE reads were re-called with MiXCR into one record per CDR3 protein. In the table there are 9,500 to 10,000 distinct CDR3 sequences, about 14% of which are singletons. The sample was Tregs sorted from blood. These receptors originate from a female donor with breast cancer. The CDR3 runs from the conserved cysteine through the conserved F or W. Each record gives: J gene, D gene, CDR3 length, clone size, V gene, CDR3 DNA, CDR3 protein. A D gene is named only where the DNA matches it firmly. For some rows the clone size is stated as once, few or many, or as a class when expanded; others skip it.

J: TRBJ2-7; D: TRBD2; length: 14; size: medium-sized; V: TRBV20-1; DNA: TGCAGTGCTGGGACCCGGGGACTAGCTTCCGAGCAGTACTTC; CDR3: CSAGTRGLASEQYF
J: TRBJ1-1; D: NA; length: 13; size: NA; V: TRBV27; DNA: TGTGCCAGCAAGGGACCCATGAACACTGAAGCTTTCTTT; CDR3: CASKGPMNTEAFF
J: TRBJ2-3; D: TRBD2; length: 16; size: many; V: TRBV27; DNA: TGTGCCAGCAGTAGAGAAGCGGGGGGGGATCGAGATACGCAGTATTTT; CDR3: CASSREAGGDRDTQYF
J: TRBJ2-7; D: TRBD2; length: 23; size: many; V: TRBV7-2; DNA: TGTGCCAGCAGCTCGTCCGGTGATAGGGGGACTAGCGGGGGGGTTTTCCCCTCCTACGAGCAGTACTTC; CDR3: CASSSSGDRGTSGGVFPSYEQYF
J: TRBJ2-3; D: TRBD1; length: 12; size: many; V: TRBV5-1; DNA: TGCGCCAGCAGACAGGGGACAGATACGCAGTATTTT; CDR3: CASRQGTDTQYF
J: TRBJ2-2; D: TRBD1; length: 14; size: NA; V: TRBV19; DNA: TGTGCCAGTAGGGGAACAGGGGTAGGCGGGGAGCTGTTTTTT; CDR3: CASRGTGVGGELFF
J: TRBJ2-2; D: NA; length: 15; size: many; V: TRBV4-1; DNA: TGCGCCAGCAGCCCTCTTAGCGGGAACACCGGGGAGCTGTTTTTT; CDR3: CASSPLSGNTGELFF
J: TRBJ1-1; D: TRBD1; length: 13; size: few; V: TRBV29-1; DNA: TGCAGCGTTCGGACAGGGGGCGGCACTGAAGCTTTCTTT; CDR3: CSVRTGGGTEAFF
J: TRBJ1-1; D: NA; length: 14; size: medium-sized; V: TRBV6-5; DNA: TGTGCCAGCAGCCCCAAGGGGTATCACTCCGAAGCTTTCTTT; CDR3: CASSPKGYHSEAFF
J: TRBJ2-5; D: NA; length: 12; size: medium-sized; V: TRBV29-1; DNA: TGCAGCGTTGGTAGCGGCGAAGAGACCCAGTACTTC; CDR3: CSVGSGEETQYF
J: TRBJ1-5; D: NA; length: 15; size: few; V: TRBV11-2; DNA: TGTGCCAGCAGCTTATTGTGGGGGGCCGGCCAGCCCCAGCATTTT; CDR3: CASSLLWGAGQPQHF
J: TRBJ2-2; D: NA; length: 14; size: many; V: TRBV5-1; DNA: TGCGCCAGCAGCTCGATGGGGAACACCGGGGAGCTGTTTTTT; CDR3: CASSSMGNTGELFF
J: TRBJ2-2; D: TRBD1; length: 15; size: medium-sized; V: TRBV15; DNA: TGTGCCACCAGCAGGGACAGGGGGTTCGCCGGGGAGCTGTTTTTT; CDR3: CATSRDRGFAGELFF
J: TRBJ1-1; D: NA; length: 13; size: medium-sized; V: TRBV24-1; DNA: TGTGCCACCAGCGACAGGTCGGAGACTGAAGCTTTCTTT; CDR3: CATSDRSETEAFF
J: TRBJ2-1; D: NA; length: 14; size: medium-sized; V: TRBV7-9; DNA: TGTGCCAGCAGCCCCGTAGTGGGTCGGTCTGAGCAGTTCTTC; CDR3: CASSPVVGRSEQFF
J: TRBJ2-7; D: TRBD1; length: 15; size: medium-sized; V: TRBV28; DNA: TGTGCCAGCAGTCAACTACAGGGGAGTAACTACGAGCAGTACTTC; CDR3: CASSQLQGSNYEQYF
J: TRBJ1-2; D: NA; length: 15; size: medium-sized; V: TRBV29-1; DNA: TGCAGCGTTGTCCCGGACGGCGCTCGGGTGTATGGCTACACCTTC; CDR3: CSVVPDGARVYGYTF
J: TRBJ2-3; D: TRBD2; length: 15; size: medium-sized; V: TRBV7-2; DNA: TGTGCCAGCACCAAAGGACTAGCGCGCACAGATACGCAGTATTTT; CDR3: CASTKGLARTDTQYF
J: TRBJ1-3; D: NA; length: 14; size: medium-sized; V: TRBV7-2; DNA: TGTGCCAGCAGAAATACGAAGTCTGGAAACACCATATATTTT; CDR3: CASRNTKSGNTIYF
J: TRBJ1-2; D: NA; length: 13; size: medium-sized; V: TRBV27; DNA: TGTGCCAGCAGTGATTATCCGGACTATGGCTACACCTTC; CDR3: CASSDYPDYGYTF
J: TRBJ2-3; D: NA; length: 14; size: medium-sized; V: TRBV5-1; DNA: TGCGCCAGCAGCTTGGCCCCATCGAGGGATACGCAGTATTTT; CDR3: CASSLAPSRDTQYF
J: TRBJ2-7; D: NA; length: 14; size: many; V: TRBV15; DNA: TGTGCCACCAGCGGGGAGATTTTAGGCTACGAGCAGTACTTC; CDR3: CATSGEILGYEQYF
J: TRBJ2-3; D: NA; length: 14; size: many; V: TRBV7-9; DNA: TGTGCCAGCAGCCCAGGCGGCAACACAGATACGCAGTATTTT; CDR3: CASSPGGNTDTQYF
J: TRBJ2-1; D: NA; length: 15; size: medium-sized; V: TRBV7-9; DNA: TGTGCCAGCAGCTTATCGCGGGGACCGTACAATGAGCAGTTCTTC; CDR3: CASSLSRGPYNEQFF
J: TRBJ1-5; D: TRBD1; length: 15; size: medium-sized; V: TRBV7-8; DNA: TGTGCCAGCAGCCCCTCGACAGGGGAGGGTCAGCCCCAGCATTTT; CDR3: CASSPSTGEGQPQHF
J: TRBJ1-4; D: NA; length: 15; size: medium-sized; V: TRBV7-2; DNA: TGTGCCAGCAGTTCACAGGGTAGAACTAATGAAAAACTGTTTTTT; CDR3: CASSSQGRTNEKLFF
J: TRBJ1-1; D: NA; length: 14; size: medium-sized; V: TRBV12-3/TRBV12-4; DNA: TGTGCCAGCCGAAGGTGGACGGAAGATACTGAAGCTTTCTTT; CDR3: CASRRWTEDTEAFF
J: TRBJ2-1; D: TRBD1; length: 16; size: NA; V: TRBV4-1; DNA: TGCGCCAGCAGCCAAGAGGGGACAGAAGGCTACAACGAGCAGTTCTTC; CDR3: CASSQEGTEGYNEQFF
J: TRBJ2-3; D: NA; length: 14; size: medium-sized; V: TRBV18; DNA: TGTGCCAGCTCACCACGGACGGAGACAGATACGCAGTATTTT; CDR3: CASSPRTETDTQYF
J: TRBJ1-6; D: NA; length: 16; size: NA; V: TRBV27; DNA: TGTGCCAGCAGTTTTTTCGGACGGGACGTGGGGTCACCCCTCCACTTT; CDR3: CASSFFGRDVGSPLHF
J: TRBJ1-2; D: TRBD1; length: 15; size: few; V: TRBV7-2; DNA: TGTGCCAGCAGCTCCCGGGACAGGGGCCTCTATGGCTACACCTTC; CDR3: CASSSRDRGLYGYTF
J: TRBJ1-5; D: NA; length: 16; size: medium-sized; V: TRBV12-3/TRBV12-4; DNA: TGTGCCAGCAGCCTAGGGGTGGAGGGGCGGTATCAGCCCCAGCATTTT; CDR3: CASSLGVEGRYQPQHF
J: TRBJ1-2; D: TRBD1; length: 12; size: medium-sized; V: TRBV20-1; DNA: TGCAGTGCTAGTACAGGGGGCAATGGCTACACCTTC; CDR3: CSASTGGNGYTF
J: TRBJ2-3; D: NA; length: 18; size: many; V: TRBV20-1; DNA: TGCAGTGCTACTCCTATCTTAGGATCGGGCGCTCGCACAGATACGCAGTATTTT; CDR3: CSATPILGSGARTDTQYF
J: TRBJ1-4; D: NA; length: 15; size: medium-sized; V: TRBV7-2; DNA: TGTGCCAGCAGCACTTACATGGGAACTAATGAAAAACTGTTTTTT; CDR3: CASSTYMGTNEKLFF
J: TRBJ1-2; D: TRBD1; length: 14; size: medium-sized; V: TRBV5-1; DNA: TGCGCCAGCAGCTGGGAACAGGGGAGCTATGGCTACACCTTC; CDR3: CASSWEQGSYGYTF
J: TRBJ2-1; D: TRBD1; length: 14; size: medium-sized; V: TRBV29-1; DNA: TGCAGCGCCGGACAGGGTAGCTCCTACAATGAGCAGTTCTTC; CDR3: CSAGQGSSYNEQFF
J: TRBJ2-2; D: TRBD1; length: 16; size: NA; V: TRBV5-1; DNA: TGCGCCAGCAGGGACCCGGGACAGATGAACACCGGGGAGCTGTTTTTT; CDR3: CASRDPGQMNTGELFF
J: TRBJ2-5; D: NA; length: 14; size: many; V: TRBV20-1; DNA: TGCAGTGCTAGCACAGCGCCAAGGCAAGAGACCCAGTACTTC; CDR3: CSASTAPRQETQYF
J: TRBJ1-2; D: TRBD1; length: 12; size: medium-sized; V: TRBV5-1; DNA: TGCGCCAGCCTTGGGACAGGGTATGACTACACCTTC; CDR3: CASLGTGYDYTF
J: TRBJ2-1; D: TRBD2; length: 16; size: many; V: TRBV7-2; DNA: TGTGCCAGCAGTTCAGCAGGAGCGGGAGATATTAATGAGCAGTTCTTC; CDR3: CASSSAGAGDINEQFF
J: TRBJ1-1; D: NA; length: 14; size: many; V: TRBV28; DNA: TGTGCCAGCAGTACCGGCGGATTCCACACTGAAGCTTTCTTT; CDR3: CASSTGGFHTEAFF
J: TRBJ2-7; D: TRBD1; length: 15; size: medium-sized; V: TRBV5-1; DNA: TGCGCCAGCAGCCCGCGGGGGACAGGGTTCTACGAGCAGTACTTC; CDR3: CASSPRGTGFYEQYF
J: TRBJ1-5; D: NA; length: 12; size: many; V: TRBV20-1; DNA: TGCAGTGCTAGACCCGTTAATCAGCCCCAGCATTTT; CDR3: CSARPVNQPQHF
J: TRBJ2-1; D: NA; length: 14; size: medium-sized; V: TRBV5-1; DNA: TGCGCCAGCAGCTTGGCAGTCACTTACAATGAGCAGTTCTTC; CDR3: CASSLAVTYNEQFF
J: TRBJ2-5; D: NA; length: 12; size: many; V: TRBV20-1; DNA: TGCAGTGCTATCGTCAGCCAAGAGACCCAGTACTTC; CDR3: CSAIVSQETQYF
J: TRBJ2-7; D: NA; length: 11; size: medium-sized; V: TRBV12-3/TRBV12-4; DNA: TGTGCCAGCAGCTCCGACTACGAGCAGTACTTC; CDR3: CASSSDYEQYF
J: TRBJ1-1; D: NA; length: 15; size: NA; V: TRBV11-2; DNA: TGTGCCAGCAGCCTCCTTTGGGGGGGAGGGACTGAAGCTTTCTTT; CDR3: CASSLLWGGGTEAFF
J: TRBJ2-3; D: NA; length: 12; size: many; V: TRBV20-1; DNA: TGCAGTGCTTACCCCGGGACGCACACGCAGTATTTT; CDR3: CSAYPGTHTQYF
J: TRBJ2-2; D: NA; length: 14; size: medium-sized; V: TRBV5-1; DNA: TGCGCCAGCAGCACCGGGACTCCTACCGGGGAGCTGTTTTTT; CDR3: CASSTGTPTGELFF
J: TRBJ2-7; D: TRBD2; length: 16; size: medium-sized; V: TRBV6-5; DNA: TGTGCCAGCAGTTACGCATCGGGACTAGCGGGCTACGAGCAGTACTTC; CDR3: CASSYASGLAGYEQYF
J: TRBJ1-5; D: NA; length: 15; size: many; V: TRBV19; DNA: TGTGCCAGTAGCGGAACAGGGATAAGAAATCAGCCCCAGCATTTT; CDR3: CASSGTGIRNQPQHF
J: TRBJ2-1; D: TRBD2; length: 16; size: few; V: TRBV5-4; DNA: TGTGCCAGCAGCCTGACCGGGACTAGCGGGAACAATGAGCAGTTCTTC; CDR3: CASSLTGTSGNNEQFF
J: TRBJ1-4; D: NA; length: 15; size: many; V: TRBV4-1; DNA: TGCGCCAGCAGCCGGGGGCTGAGCGGGGATGAAAAACTGTTTTTT; CDR3: CASSRGLSGDEKLFF
J: TRBJ2-1; D: NA; length: 17; size: medium-sized; V: TRBV11-2; DNA: TGTGCCAGCAGGCCCCGGGCGTTGGGCGGTTACTACAATGAGCAGTTCTTC; CDR3: CASRPRALGGYYNEQFF
J: TRBJ2-3; D: NA; length: 16; size: NA; V: TRBV9; DNA: TGTGCCAGCAGCCCCCAACCAGGGATAAGCACAGATACGCAGTATTTT; CDR3: CASSPQPGISTDTQYF